Listed here are 14 T cell receptor beta chains from one sample, sequenced in a study of CD8+CD57+ T cells in acquired aplastic anemia (dated by TCRdb to the late 2010s). The data were produced on an Illumina HiSeq 2000. Genomic DNA was used as template for profiling of TCR beta VDJ combinations and CDR3 sequences. TCRdb reran the public reads through fastp at Q25 and MiXCR, keeping productive beta chains. For every CDR3 protein sequence, its rows merge into one entry that carries the most common genes and DNA. For this sample there are 150,000 to 200,000 distinct CDR3 sequences; about half appear just once. Of the sample, roughly 1.8% falls within the top ten clones. Patients chosen for sequencing had shown expansion of CD8+CD57+ cells by flow cytometry. The sequenced material came from sorted CD4+, CD8+, or CD8+CD57+ T cells (not recorded which) from PBMCs. Receptor source: a human donor with aplastic anemia.

V gene TRBV10-2 combines with J gene TRBJ1-2; a weak D match, TRBD1 (5 bases). Germline CDR1 and CDR2: WSHSY and SAAADI. The V gene lost 6 bases and the J gene lost 4 bases, with 15 bases spanning the gap. This CDR3 has 14 amino acids. CDR3 nucleotide sequence: TGCGCCAGCAGCGAGGGGTCGGGTCTCTATGGCTACACCTTC. Its protein is CASSEGSGLYGYTF.

This clonotype was counted between two and nine times. CDR3 DNA: TGTGCCAGCTCACCACCTATAGGCAATGAGCAGTTCTTC. This codes for CASSPPIGNEQFF. The chain recombines TRBV18 with TRBJ2-1; D not certain. Trimming stripped 0 bases from V and 6 bases from J, with 6 bases between. Germline V gives CDR1 KGHSH, CDR2 LQKENI. This CDR3 contains 13 residues.

This clonotype has more than one count but fewer than ten. The chain carries TRBV20-1 and TRBJ2-7; 8 bases match TRBD1. The CDR3 extends over 12 amino acids. Germline V lookup: CDR1 DFQATT, CDR2 SNEGSKA (reference sequence). V was clipped by 3 bases and J by 4 bases; unmatched bases: 2. In nucleotides, the CDR3 is TGCAGTGCTAGGACAGGGGTTTACGAGCAGTACTTC. Translation: CSARTGVYEQYF.

This clonotype has at least ten counts. This CDR3 is CASSLAMGQGYGYTF. For the CDR3, the DNA is TGTGCCAGCAGTTTAGCTATGGGACAGGGGTATGGCTACACCTTC. The chain combines TRBV6-5 with TRBJ1-2; 10 bases line up with TRBD1. The CDR3 is made up of 15 amino acids. Germline V gene lookup returns CDR1 MNHEY and CDR2 SVGAGI. V dropped 4 bases and J dropped 5; count of bases not matched to a gene: 7.

On this clonotype: A much larger clone lies one base from this, so it may be a read error. CDR3 amino acids: CASNLAGEEFYNEQFF. The CDR3 nucleotides read TGTGCCAGCAACTTGGCGGGGGAGGAGTTCTACAATGAGCAGTTCTTC. The chain employs TRBV5-4 and TRBJ2-1, with TRBD2 matching 7 bases. The CDR3 totals 16 residues. CDR1 is SGHNT and CDR2 is YYREEE in the germline V gene (reference sequence).

This clonotype was counted many times. The gene calls are TRBV12-3 or TRBV12-4 and TRBJ1-1, with D unclear. The CDR3 has 11 residues. V lost 7 bases and J lost 3, with 6 bases in between. The CDR3 sequence: CASTKYTEAFF. The CDR3 DNA sequence: TGTGCCAGCACTAAATACACTGAAGCTTTCTTT.

The chain recombines TRBV14 with TRBJ1-6; possible D gene TRBD1, 5 bases. Germline CDR1 reads SGHDN; CDR2 reads FVKESK. CDR3 length: 15 amino acids. The ends were cut back, 4 bases at V and 11 bases at J, with 18 bases in the middle. The CDR3 is CASSLRTYLRAPLHF. The DNA for the CDR3 is TGTGCCAGCAGCCTCCGGACATACCTTCGGGCACCCCTCCACTTT.

In this sample, this clonotype turned up many times. V and J are TRBV11-2 and TRBJ2-3; 7 bases match TRBD1. This CDR3 has 16 residues. Germline loops: CDR1 SGHAT, CDR2 FQNNGV. The V and J ends lost 5 bases and 0 bases, in that order; junction bases with no gene match: 8. The CDR3 coding sequence is TGTGCCAGCAGCCAACGACAGGGAACTAGCACAGATACGCAGTATTTT. Encoded protein: CASSQRQGTSTDTQYF.

The chain combines TRBV28 with TRBJ2-3, with D possibly being TRBD1 (6 bases). The germline V gene encodes CDR1 MDHEN and CDR2 SYDVKM. This CDR3 contains 15 residues. V lost 3 bases, J lost 3 bases, and 13 bases lay in between. CDR3 residues: CASSLVQGFTDTQYF. The CDR3 bases are TGTGCCAGCAGTTTGGTCCAGGGGTTTACAGATACGCAGTATTTT.

The chain is built from TRBV27 and TRBJ2-3; D may be TRBD2 (6 bases). CDR1 and CDR2 from the germline V gene are MNHEY and SMNVEV (reference sequence). Trimming left V 5 bases short and J 3 bases short, with 18 bases between. The CDR3 sequence is 16 residues long. CDR3 sequence (DNA): TGTGCCAGCAGTCCCCCGCCGGGGGAGTGGACAGATACGCAGTATTTT. Translated: CASSPPPGEWTDTQYF.

The sample holds many counts of this clonotype. The V gene is TRBV15, the J gene TRBJ2-7, with D hard to call. V was clipped by 2 bases and J by 1 base, with 18 bases between them. In germline, CDR1 is LNHNV, CDR2 YYDKDF (reference sequence). The CDR3 consists of 17 residues. The CDR3 DNA is TGTGCCACCAGCAGATTCCCCCCGGCTCCGGAATCCTACGAGCAGTACTTC. It yields the protein CATSRFPPAPESYEQYF. Based on the CDR3 plus reference TRBV15 and TRBJ2-7, the full variable domain is DAMVIQNPRYQVTQFGKPVTLSCSQTLNHNVMYWYQQKSSQAPKLLFHYYDKDFNNEADTPDNFQSRRPNTSFCFLDIRSPGLGDTAMYLCATSRFPPAPESYEQYFGPGTRLTVT.

The chain combines TRBV12-2 with TRBJ2-5. TRBV12-2 is listed as a pseudogene. The CDR3 has 12 amino acids. CDR3 loop: CASRFLGETQYF. CDR3 nucleotides: TGTGCAAGTCGCTTTCTAGGAGAGACCCAGTACTTC.

There are a few counts of this clonotype. V and J are TRBV10-3 and TRBJ2-3; D gene ambiguous. CDR1 is ENHRY, CDR2 SYGVKD, per germline. The V end lost 3 bases, the J end lost 4 bases, and 14 bases lay between the germline ends. This CDR3 has 15 residues. The CDR3 nucleotides are TGTGCCATCAGTGAAGTCTCCAAATCTCCAGATACGCAGTATTTT. Protein sequence: CAISEVSKSPDTQYF.

This chain uses TRBV12-3 or TRBV12-4 with TRBJ1-6; 9 nucleotides line up with TRBD1. The CDR3 consists of 16 residues. With 6 bases clipped from V and 10 bases from J, the junction kept 13 bases outside the gene matches. The CDR3 nucleotides read TGTGCCAGCAGAAAAGGGACAGGGTTAAGGGGGTCACCCCTCCACTTT. Its translation: CASRKGTGLRGSPLHF.